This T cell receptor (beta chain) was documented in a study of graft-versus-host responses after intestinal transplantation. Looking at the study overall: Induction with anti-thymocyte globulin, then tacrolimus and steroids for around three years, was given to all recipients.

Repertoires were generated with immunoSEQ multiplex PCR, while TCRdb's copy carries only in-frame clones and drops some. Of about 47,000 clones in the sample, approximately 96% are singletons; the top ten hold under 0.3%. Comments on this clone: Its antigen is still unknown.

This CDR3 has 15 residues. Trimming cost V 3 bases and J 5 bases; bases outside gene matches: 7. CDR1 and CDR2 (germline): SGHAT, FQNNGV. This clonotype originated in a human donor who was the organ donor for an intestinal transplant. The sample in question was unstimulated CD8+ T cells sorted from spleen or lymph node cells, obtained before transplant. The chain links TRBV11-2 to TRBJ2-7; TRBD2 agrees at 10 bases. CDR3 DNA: TGTGCCAGCAGCTTTGTAGCTAGCGGGGGCCACGAGCAGTACTTC. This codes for CASSFVASGGHEQYF.